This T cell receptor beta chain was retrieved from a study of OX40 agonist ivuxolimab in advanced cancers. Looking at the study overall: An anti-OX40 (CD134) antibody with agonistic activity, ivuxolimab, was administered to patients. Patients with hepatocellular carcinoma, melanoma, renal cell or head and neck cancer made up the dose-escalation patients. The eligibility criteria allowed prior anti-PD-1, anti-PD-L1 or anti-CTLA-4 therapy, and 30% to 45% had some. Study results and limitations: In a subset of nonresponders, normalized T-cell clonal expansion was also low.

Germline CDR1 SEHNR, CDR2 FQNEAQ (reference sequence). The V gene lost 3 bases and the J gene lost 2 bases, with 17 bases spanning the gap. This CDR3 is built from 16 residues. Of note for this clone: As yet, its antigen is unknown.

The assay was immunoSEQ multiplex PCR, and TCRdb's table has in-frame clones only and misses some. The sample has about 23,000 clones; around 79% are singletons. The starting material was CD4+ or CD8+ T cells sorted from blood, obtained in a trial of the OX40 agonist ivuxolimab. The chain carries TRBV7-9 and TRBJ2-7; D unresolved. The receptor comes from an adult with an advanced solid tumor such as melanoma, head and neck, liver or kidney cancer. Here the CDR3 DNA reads TGTGCCAGCAGCTTTAATTCCCAGGTAGGCCCCTACGAGCAGTACTTC. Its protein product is CASSFNSQVGPYEQYF.